These T cell receptor beta chains were read from a single sample in a study of shared clonotypes between healthy human individuals. Using immunoSEQ multiplex PCR, the repertoire was profiled, and TCRdb retains in-frame clones only, with some absent. Altogether roughly 600,000 clones are present, about 98% being singletons, with the ten largest covering approximately 0.33%. The sample was naive CD8+ T cells sorted from blood. These receptors were obtained from a man aged 25 to 40 in good health. CDR3s include the opening cysteine and the closing phenylalanine or tryptophan. Each record gives: V gene, J gene, D gene, clone size, CDR3 protein, CDR3 DNA. D genes are given only for firm matches. Size tells how often a clone was seen (once, few, many) or the class of an expanded clone, and some rows leave it out.

v_call: TRBV6-5
j_call: TRBJ2-7
d_call: NA
clone_size: once
cdr3_aa: CASSYGHEQYF
cdr3_nt: TGTGCCAGCAGTTACGGGCACGAGCAGTACTTC

v_call: TRBV4-3
j_call: TRBJ2-2
d_call: TRBD2
clone_size: NA
cdr3_aa: CASSQSWREGAGELFF
cdr3_nt: TGCGCCAGCAGCCAGTCATGGCGGGAGGGTGCCGGGGAGCTGTTTTTT

v_call: TRBV7-9
j_call: TRBJ2-2
d_call: NA
clone_size: NA
cdr3_aa: CASSLSELNTGELFF
cdr3_nt: TGTGCCAGCAGCTTATCTGAGCTAAACACCGGGGAGCTGTTTTTT

v_call: TRBV18
j_call: TRBJ2-1
d_call: TRBD2
clone_size: NA
cdr3_aa: CASSLKTSGIYNEQFF
cdr3_nt: TGTGCCAGCTCACTAAAGACTAGCGGGATTTACAATGAGCAGTTCTTC

v_call: TRBV5-1
j_call: TRBJ1-4
d_call: NA
clone_size: NA
cdr3_aa: CASSFDRQATNEKLFF
cdr3_nt: TGCGCCAGCAGCTTTGACAGGCAAGCAACTAATGAAAAACTGTTTTTT

v_call: TRBV7-9
j_call: TRBJ1-1
d_call: NA
clone_size: NA
cdr3_aa: CASSLGRTEAFF
cdr3_nt: TGTGCCAGCAGCTTAGGTCGGACTGAAGCTTTCTTT

v_call: TRBV12-1
j_call: TRBJ2-7
d_call: NA
clone_size: NA
cdr3_aa: CASLPESHEQYF
cdr3_nt: TGTGCCAGCCTCCCGGAAAGCCACGAGCAGTACTTC

v_call: TRBV2
j_call: TRBJ1-5
d_call: NA
clone_size: NA
cdr3_aa: CASSGGLRGRQPQHF
cdr3_nt: TGTGCCAGCAGTGGGGGACTCCGGGGGCGTCAGCCCCAGCATTTT

v_call: TRBV5-4
j_call: TRBJ2-7
d_call: NA
clone_size: NA
cdr3_aa: CASSLDSLYEQYF
cdr3_nt: TGTGCCAGCAGCTTGGACAGCCTCTACGAGCAGTACTTC

v_call: TRBV6-5
j_call: TRBJ1-2
d_call: TRBD1
clone_size: NA
cdr3_aa: CASSGTGTAYGYTF
cdr3_nt: TGTGCCAGCAGTGGGACAGGGACTGCCTATGGCTACACCTTC

v_call: TRBV29-1
j_call: TRBJ2-1
d_call: TRBD2
clone_size: once
cdr3_aa: CSVRLAGLYNEQFF
cdr3_nt: TGCAGCGTTCGACTAGCGGGACTATACAATGAGCAGTTCTTC

v_call: TRBV5-5
j_call: TRBJ1-1
d_call: NA
clone_size: NA
cdr3_aa: CASSFSANTEAFF
cdr3_nt: TGTGCCAGCAGCTTCTCCGCTAACACTGAAGCTTTCTTT

v_call: TRBV28
j_call: TRBJ2-7
d_call: TRBD2
clone_size: NA
cdr3_aa: CASSLGLAGGHEQYF
cdr3_nt: TGTGCCAGCAGTTTGGGACTAGCGGGAGGGCACGAGCAGTACTTC

v_call: TRBV19
j_call: TRBJ2-1
d_call: NA
clone_size: NA
cdr3_aa: CASSIGQKTYNEQFF
cdr3_nt: TGTGCCAGTAGTATTGGACAGAAAACCTACAATGAGCAGTTCTTC

v_call: TRBV4-1
j_call: TRBJ1-5
d_call: NA
clone_size: NA
cdr3_aa: CASSQDSDQPQHF
cdr3_nt: TGCGCCAGCAGCCAAGATTCGGATCAGCCCCAGCATTTT

v_call: TRBV19
j_call: TRBJ2-7
d_call: NA
clone_size: NA
cdr3_aa: CASSMYGSSYEQYF
cdr3_nt: TGTGCCAGTAGTATGTACGGGAGCTCCTACGAGCAGTACTTC

v_call: TRBV15
j_call: TRBJ2-1
d_call: TRBD2
clone_size: NA
cdr3_aa: CATRVPTLAPGNEQFF
cdr3_nt: TGTGCCACCAGGGTCCCCACACTAGCGCCCGGCAATGAGCAGTTCTTC

v_call: TRBV18
j_call: TRBJ2-7
d_call: NA
clone_size: NA
cdr3_aa: CASSRVSGEQYF
cdr3_nt: TGTGCCAGCTCACGGGTTTCGGGCGAGCAGTACTTC

v_call: TRBV4-1
j_call: TRBJ2-2
d_call: NA
clone_size: NA
cdr3_aa: CASSHDTVTGELFF
cdr3_nt: TGCGCCAGCAGCCACGACACAGTGACCGGGGAGCTGTTTTTT

v_call: TRBV4-1
j_call: TRBJ1-4
d_call: NA
clone_size: once
cdr3_aa: CASSQDRTFREKLFF
cdr3_nt: TGCGCCAGCAGCCAAGACCGGACTTTCAGAGAAAAACTGTTTTTT

v_call: TRBV5-5
j_call: TRBJ1-5
d_call: TRBD1
clone_size: NA
cdr3_aa: CASSLDQGGNQPQHF
cdr3_nt: TGTGCCAGCAGCTTGGACCAGGGGGGCAATCAGCCCCAGCATTTT

v_call: TRBV10-1
j_call: TRBJ2-7
d_call: TRBD1
clone_size: NA
cdr3_aa: CASSPSGTGSYEQYF
cdr3_nt: TGCGCCAGCAGCCCCTCCGGGACAGGGTCCTACGAGCAGTACTTC

v_call: TRBV27
j_call: TRBJ2-1
d_call: TRBD2
clone_size: NA
cdr3_aa: CASTLSGNAYNEQFF
cdr3_nt: TGTGCCAGCACTCTTAGCGGGAACGCTTACAATGAGCAGTTCTTC

v_call: TRBV11-1
j_call: TRBJ2-7
d_call: NA
clone_size: NA
cdr3_aa: CASSPDGGSSYEQYF
cdr3_nt: TGTGCCAGCAGCCCCGACGGGGGCTCCTCCTACGAGCAGTACTTC

v_call: TRBV29-1
j_call: TRBJ2-2
d_call: NA
clone_size: NA
cdr3_aa: CSVEDRETGELFF
cdr3_nt: TGCAGCGTTGAAGATCGGGAGACCGGGGAGCTGTTTTTT

v_call: TRBV7-9
j_call: TRBJ2-5
d_call: TRBD2
clone_size: NA
cdr3_aa: CASSLQLAGVQETQYF
cdr3_nt: TGTGCCAGCAGCTTACAACTAGCGGGAGTCCAAGAGACCCAGTACTTC

v_call: TRBV30
j_call: TRBJ2-3
d_call: TRBD2
clone_size: NA
cdr3_aa: CAWSVGLAGGDTQYF
cdr3_nt: TGTGCCTGGAGTGTAGGCCTAGCGGGAGGAGATACGCAGTATTTT